This T cell receptor beta chain appears in the sequencing data of a study of shared clonotypes between healthy human individuals. Study conclusions and caveats: An anticipated effect of sequencing depth on clonotype sharing among donors was recognized.

Memory CD4+ cells were the fraction left after CD45RA+ naive selection. Genomic DNA (from each subset) was split evenly across several immunoSEQ plates. TCRdb's copy holds only in-frame clones and misses some; the assay was immunoSEQ multiplex PCR. The sample holds some 1.5 million clones, around 98% seen once. The CDR3 sequence is 14 residues long. V lost 3 bases and J lost 12, with 21 bases in between. From germline, CDR1 is MDHEN and CDR2 SYDVKM. Turning to this clone: As yet, its antigen is unknown.

The source of this sequence is a man aged 25-45 years in good health. The sample was naive CD4+ T cells sorted from blood. As to subset: CD45RA+ positively selected. The V gene is TRBV28, the J gene TRBJ2-7; perhaps TRBD1 as D (6 bases). The CDR3 loop reads CASSLGTNRVRLYF. In DNA form, the CDR3 reads TGTGCCAGCAGTTTGGGAACCAACAGGGTCCGGTTGTACTTC.